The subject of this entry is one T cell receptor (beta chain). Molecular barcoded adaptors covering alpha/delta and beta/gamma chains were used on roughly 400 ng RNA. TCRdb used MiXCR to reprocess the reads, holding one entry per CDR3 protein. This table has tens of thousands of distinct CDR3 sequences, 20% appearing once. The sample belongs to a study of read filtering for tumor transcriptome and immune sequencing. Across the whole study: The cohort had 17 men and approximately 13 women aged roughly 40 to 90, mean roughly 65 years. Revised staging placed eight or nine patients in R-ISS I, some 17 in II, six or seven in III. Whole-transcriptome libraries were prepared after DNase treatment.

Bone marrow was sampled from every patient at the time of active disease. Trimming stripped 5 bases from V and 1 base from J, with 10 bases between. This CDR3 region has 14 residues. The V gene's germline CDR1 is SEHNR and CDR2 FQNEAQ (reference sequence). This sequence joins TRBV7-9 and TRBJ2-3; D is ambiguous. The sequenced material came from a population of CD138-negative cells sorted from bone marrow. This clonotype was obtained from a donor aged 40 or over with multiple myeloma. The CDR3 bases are TGTGCCAGCAGCAAAGCCGCCGGCACAGATACGCAGTATTTT. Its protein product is CASSKAAGTDTQYF.